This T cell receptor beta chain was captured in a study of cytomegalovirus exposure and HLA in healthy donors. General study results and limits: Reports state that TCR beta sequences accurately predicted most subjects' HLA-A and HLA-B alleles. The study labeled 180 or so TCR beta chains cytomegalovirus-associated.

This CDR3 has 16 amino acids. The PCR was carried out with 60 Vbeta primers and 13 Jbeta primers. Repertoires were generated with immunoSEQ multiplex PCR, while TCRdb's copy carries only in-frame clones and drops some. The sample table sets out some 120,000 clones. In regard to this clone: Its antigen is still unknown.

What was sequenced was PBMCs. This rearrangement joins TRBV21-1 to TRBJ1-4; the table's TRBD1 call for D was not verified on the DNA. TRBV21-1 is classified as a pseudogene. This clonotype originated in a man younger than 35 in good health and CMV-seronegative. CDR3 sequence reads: CASSNLCRVENEKLFF. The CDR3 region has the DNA TGTGCCAGCAGCAATCTGTGCAGGGTAGAAAATGAAAAACTGTTTTTT.